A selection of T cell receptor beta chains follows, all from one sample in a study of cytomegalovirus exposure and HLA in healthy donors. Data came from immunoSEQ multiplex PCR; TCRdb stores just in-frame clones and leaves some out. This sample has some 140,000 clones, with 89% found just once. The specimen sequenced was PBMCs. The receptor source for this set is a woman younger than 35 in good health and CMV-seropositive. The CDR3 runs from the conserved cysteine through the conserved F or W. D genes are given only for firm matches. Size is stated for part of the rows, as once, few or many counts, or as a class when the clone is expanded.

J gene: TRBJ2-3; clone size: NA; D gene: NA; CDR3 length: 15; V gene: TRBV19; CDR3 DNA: TGTGCCAGTAGTCCCCGTGGAGCCCGCACAGATACGCAGTATTTT; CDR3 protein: CASSPRGARTDTQYF
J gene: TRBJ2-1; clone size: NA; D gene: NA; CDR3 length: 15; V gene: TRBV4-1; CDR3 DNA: TGCGCCAGCAGCCAAGATGACGGGAGCTACAATGAGCAGTTCTTC; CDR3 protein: CASSQDDGSYNEQFF
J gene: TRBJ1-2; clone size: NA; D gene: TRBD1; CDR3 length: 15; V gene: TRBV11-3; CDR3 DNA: TGTGCCAGCAGCCCACGCCACGGGACAGGGGATGGCTACACCTTC; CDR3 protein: CASSPRHGTGDGYTF
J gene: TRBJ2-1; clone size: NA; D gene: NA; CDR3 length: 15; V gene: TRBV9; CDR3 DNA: TGTGCCAGCAGCACCGGGGGGCCCCTCTACAATGAGCAGTTCTTC; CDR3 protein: CASSTGGPLYNEQFF
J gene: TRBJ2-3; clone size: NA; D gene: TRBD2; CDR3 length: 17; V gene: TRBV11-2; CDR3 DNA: TGTGCCAGCAGCTTAGGTATCCGGGGGGGGCAAACAGATACGCAGTATTTT; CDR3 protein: CASSLGIRGGQTDTQYF
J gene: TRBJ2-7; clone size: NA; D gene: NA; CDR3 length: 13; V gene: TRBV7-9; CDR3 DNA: TGTGCCAGCCAGACAGGTAGCTCCTACGAGCAGTACTTC; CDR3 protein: CASQTGSSYEQYF
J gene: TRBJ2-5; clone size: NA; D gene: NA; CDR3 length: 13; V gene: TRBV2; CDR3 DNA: TGTGCCAGCAGTGGACAGAACCAAGAGACCCAGTACTTC; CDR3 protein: CASSGQNQETQYF
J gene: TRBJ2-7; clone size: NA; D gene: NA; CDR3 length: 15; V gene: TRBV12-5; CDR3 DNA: TGTGCTAGTGGTTTACCCTCATATAGGGACCTACGGAGGGACTTC; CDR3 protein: CASGLPSYRDLRRDF
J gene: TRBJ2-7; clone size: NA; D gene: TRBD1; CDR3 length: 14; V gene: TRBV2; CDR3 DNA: TGTGCCAGCAGCTTTAGGACAGGGGGCGGCGAGCAGTACTTC; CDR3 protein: CASSFRTGGGEQYF
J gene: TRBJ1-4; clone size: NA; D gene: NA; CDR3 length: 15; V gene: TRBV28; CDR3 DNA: TGTGCCAGCTCGGCGGGGAGACAATATAATGAAAAACTGTTTTTT; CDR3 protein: CASSAGRQYNEKLFF
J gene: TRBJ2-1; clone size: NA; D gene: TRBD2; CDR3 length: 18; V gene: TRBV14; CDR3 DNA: TGTGCCAGCAGCCATCACCCGGGACTAGCGTGGGACTACAATGAGCAGTTCTTC; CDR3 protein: CASSHHPGLAWDYNEQFF
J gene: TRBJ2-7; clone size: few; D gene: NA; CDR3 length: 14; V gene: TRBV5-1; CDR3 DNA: TGCGCCAGCAGATCTTACAGGGTCCCCTACGAGCAGTACTTC; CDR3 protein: CASRSYRVPYEQYF
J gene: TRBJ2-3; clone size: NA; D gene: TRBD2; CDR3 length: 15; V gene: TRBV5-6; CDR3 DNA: TGTGCCAGCAGCCCCGGGACTAGCGGGGGGGATACGCAGTATTTT; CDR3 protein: CASSPGTSGGDTQYF
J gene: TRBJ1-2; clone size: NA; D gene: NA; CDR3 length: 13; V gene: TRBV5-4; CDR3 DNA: TGTGCCAGCAGCCCGGACAATAACTATGGCTACACCTTC; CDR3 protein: CASSPDNNYGYTF
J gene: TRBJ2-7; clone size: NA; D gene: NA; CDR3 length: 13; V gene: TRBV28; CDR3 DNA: TGTGCCAGCAGTCTGCGACAGTCGGTCGAGCAGTACTTC; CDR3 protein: CASSLRQSVEQYF
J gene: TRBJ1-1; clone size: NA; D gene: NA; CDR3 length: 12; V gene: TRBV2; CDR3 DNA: TGTGCCAGCAGGACTTGGGACACCCGAGGTTTCTTT; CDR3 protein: CASRTWDTRGFF
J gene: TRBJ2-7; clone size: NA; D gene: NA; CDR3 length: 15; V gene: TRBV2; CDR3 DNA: TGTGCCAGCAGTGAGGGAGGGCAGGGGTTGCACGAGCAGTACTTC; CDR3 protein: CASSEGGQGLHEQYF
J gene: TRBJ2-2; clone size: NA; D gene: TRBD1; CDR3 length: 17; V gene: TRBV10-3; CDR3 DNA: TGTGCCATCAGTGATAAGTCATCCGGGACAGGCACCGGGGAGCTGTTTTTT; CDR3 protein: CAISDKSSGTGTGELFF
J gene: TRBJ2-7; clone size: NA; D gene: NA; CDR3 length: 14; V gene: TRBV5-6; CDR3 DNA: TGTGCCAGCAGTAATGCGGGCCAAACCTACGAGCAGTACTTC; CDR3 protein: CASSNAGQTYEQYF
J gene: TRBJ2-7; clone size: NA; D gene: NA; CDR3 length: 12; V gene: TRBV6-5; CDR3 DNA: TGTGCCAGCAGTCCGGAGCGCTACGAGCAGTACTTC; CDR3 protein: CASSPERYEQYF
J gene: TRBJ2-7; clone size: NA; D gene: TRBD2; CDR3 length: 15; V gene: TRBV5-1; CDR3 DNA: TGCGCCAGCAGCTTGGGTAGCGGGGCCACCTACGAGCAGTACTTC; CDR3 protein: CASSLGSGATYEQYF
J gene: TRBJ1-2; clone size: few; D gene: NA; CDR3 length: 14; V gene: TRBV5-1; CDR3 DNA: TGCGCCAGCAGCTTGGAAGGGGGTTTAAAGGGCTACACCTTC; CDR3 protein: CASSLEGGLKGYTF
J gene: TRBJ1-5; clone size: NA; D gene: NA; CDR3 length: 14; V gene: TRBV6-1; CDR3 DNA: TGTGCCAGCAGTGAACAGGGCCCCCAATGGCCCCAGCATTTT; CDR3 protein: CASSEQGPQWPQHF
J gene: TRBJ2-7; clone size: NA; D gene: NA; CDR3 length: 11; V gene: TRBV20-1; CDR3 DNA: TGCAGTGCACGCAGGGACTACGAGCAGTACTTC; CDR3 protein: CSARRDYEQYF
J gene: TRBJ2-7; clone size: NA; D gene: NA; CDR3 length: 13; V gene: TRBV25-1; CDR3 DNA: TGTGCCAGCAGCGGTAGGGGGTACGACGAGCAGTACTTC; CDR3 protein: CASSGRGYDEQYF
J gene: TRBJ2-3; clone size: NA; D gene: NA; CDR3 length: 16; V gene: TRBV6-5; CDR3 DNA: TGTGCCAGCAGTTCACGGTTCCTGCGGCACACAGATACGCAGTATTTT; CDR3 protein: CASSSRFLRHTDTQYF
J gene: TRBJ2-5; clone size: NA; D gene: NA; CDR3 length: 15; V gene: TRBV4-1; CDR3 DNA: TGCGCCAGCAGCCAAGAGAGTAGCGGTCAAGAGACCCAGTACTTC; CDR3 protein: CASSQESSGQETQYF
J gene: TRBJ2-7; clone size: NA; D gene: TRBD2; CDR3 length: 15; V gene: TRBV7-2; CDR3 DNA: TGTGCCAGCAGCTTATTCAGCGGGGAACCCTACGAGCAGTACTTC; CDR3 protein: CASSLFSGEPYEQYF
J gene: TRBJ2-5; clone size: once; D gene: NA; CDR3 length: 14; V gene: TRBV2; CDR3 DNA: TGTGCCAGCAATATAAGAGAGGGCCAAGAGACCCAGTACTTC; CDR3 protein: CASNIREGQETQYF
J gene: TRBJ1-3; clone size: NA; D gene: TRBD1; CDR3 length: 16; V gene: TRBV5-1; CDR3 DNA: TGCGCCAGCAGCTTGGGATCGACAGGGACCAGGGTCACCATATATTTT; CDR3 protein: CASSLGSTGTRVTIYF
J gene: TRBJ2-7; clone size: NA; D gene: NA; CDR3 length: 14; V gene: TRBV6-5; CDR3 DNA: TGTGCCAGCAGTTACCTTCCCAGGAACTACGAGCAGTACTTC; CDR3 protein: CASSYLPRNYEQYF